The next 14 T cell receptor beta chains were all read from a single sample in a study of blood T cell repertoires in COVID-19. TCRdb keeps only in-frame clones here, not all; method: immunoSEQ multiplex PCR. The sample contains hundreds of thousands of clones, roughly four fifths of which appear only once. The specimen was peripheral blood. The source of these receptors is a woman in her sixties or seventies with acute or convalescent COVID-19.

This clone was counted a few times. The chain uses TRBV6-5 and TRBJ1-6; D not certain. The V and J ends lost 6 bases and 10 bases respectively, with 16 bases between them. The CDR3 is 14 amino acids. Germline V gene lookup returns CDR1 MNHEY and CDR2 SVGAGI. CDR3 residues: CASSGLSWESPLHF. In DNA form, the CDR3 reads TGTGCCAGCAGCGGCCTGTCATGGGAGTCACCCCTCCACTTT.

The chain combines TRBV28 with TRBJ1-1; 12 bases align to TRBD1. The CDR3 runs to 17 residues. Trimming took 2 bases from V and 4 from J; bases not matched to a gene: 8. The germline V gene has CDR1 MDHEN and CDR2 SYDVKM. CDR3 bases: TGTGCCAGCAGTTTACCGGGACAGGGGGCTTTGAGCACTGAAGCTTTCTTT. Translation gives CASSLPGQGALSTEAFF.

The chain couples TRBV6-2 or TRBV6-3 to TRBJ1-1; D gene uncertain. V gave up 4 bases and J gave up 0 bases, with 12 bases separating them. Germline loops: CDR1 MNHEY, CDR2 SVGEGT. The CDR3 spans 15 residues. The chain's CDR3 is CASSLGRGLNTEAFF. The CDR3 DNA reads TGTGCCAGCAGTTTAGGGAGAGGGTTGAACACTGAAGCTTTCTTT.

J is TRBJ2-2 and V is TRBV12-3 or TRBV12-4; D not resolved. V shed 6 bases and J shed 3 bases, with 8 bases lying between them. The CDR3 totals 13 residues. The CDR3 reads CASSYRDTGELFF. As DNA, the CDR3 is TGTGCCAGCAGCTACCGGGACACCGGGGAGCTGTTTTTT.

V is TRBV20-1 and J is TRBJ2-3, with a tentative D call TRBD2 (7 bases). The CDR3 sequence is 15 residues long. The V gene's germline CDR1 is DFQATT and CDR2 SNEGSKA (reference sequence). Trimming took off 3 bases at V and 3 bases at J, with 16 bases between the two ends. The CDR3 protein is CSASRGGGGTDTQYF. CDR3 in DNA: TGCAGTGCTAGTCGTGGGGGGGGCGGAACAGATACGCAGTATTTT.

V is TRBV5-1 and J is TRBJ2-7; a possible D gene is TRBD1 (6 bases). Germline V gene sequence: CDR1 SGHRS, CDR2 YFSETQ. V lost 4 bases and J 2 bases, leaving 10 bases between the germline ends. The CDR3 is 13 amino acids. The CDR3 here is CASSQGPTYEQYF. As DNA, the CDR3 is TGCGCCAGCAGCCAGGGGCCAACCTACGAGCAGTACTTC.

The V call is TRBV10-1, the J call TRBJ1-2; possible D gene TRBD1, 5 bases. CDR1 is WNHNN, CDR2 SYGVQD, per germline (reference sequence). Trimming removed 0 bases from V and 5 bases from J, with 7 bases in between. The CDR3 loop spans 13 amino acids. The DNA for the CDR3 is TGCGCCAGCAGTGAGTCAGGGGCATATGGCTACACCTTC. Amino acid sequence: CASSESGAYGYTF.

The rearrangement links TRBV6-2 or TRBV6-3 to TRBJ1-3; 7 nucleotides agree with TRBD1. The J segment lost 3 bases and the V segment lost 5 bases, leaving 16 bases of the junction unmatched. This CDR3 comprises 18 residues. Germline assignment: CDR1 MNHEY and CDR2 SVGEGT. The CDR3 is CASSATGTALEFGNTIYF. Here the CDR3 DNA reads TGTGCCAGCAGTGCCACCGGGACAGCTCTAGAATTTGGAAACACCATATATTTT.

The chain combines TRBV12-3 or TRBV12-4 with TRBJ1-1, with D tentatively TRBD1 (5 bases). This CDR3 comprises 13 residues. V shed 5 bases and J shed 5 bases, with 12 bases lying between them. The DNA of the CDR3 is TGTGCCAGCAGTCAGGGTCCGTGGACTGAAGCTTTCTTT. Translating gives CASSQGPWTEAFF.

J is TRBJ2-7 and V is TRBV5-6; tentative D call: TRBD1 (6 bases). The CDR3 is 13 residues long. Deletions cut 0 bases from V and 5 bases from J, with 9 bases between. CDR1 and CDR2 (germline): SGHDT, YYEEEE. The chain's CDR3 is CASSLVGANEQYF. The CDR3 DNA is TGTGCCAGCAGCTTGGTGGGGGCCAACGAGCAGTACTTC.

This clone was counted once. The chain links TRBV28 to TRBJ2-2; 9 nucleotides match TRBD2. This CDR3 comprises 18 residues. The germline CDR1 and CDR2 sequences are MDHEN and SYDVKM. After removal of 6 bases from V and 6 bases from J, the junction contained 17 bases not matched to a gene. In DNA, the CDR3 is TGTGCCAGCAGCAAAAACAGGCCTAGCGGGGTAATCCCCGGGGAGCTGTTTTTT. It encodes CASSKNRPSGVIPGELFF.

This sequence joins TRBV5-6 and TRBJ1-2, with D hard to call. The germline CDR1 and CDR2 sequences are SGHDT and YYEEEE. The CDR3 extends over 12 amino acids. Between the trimmed V and J ends, which lost 4 bases and 4 bases, there was a span of 8 bases. In DNA, the CDR3 is TGTGCCAGCAGCCCGAACGGCTATGGCTACACCTTC. This codes for CASSPNGYGYTF. Full variable domain (outside the CDR3, taken from reference TRBV5-6 and TRBJ1-2): DAGVTQSPTHLIKTRGQQVTLRCSPKSGHDTVSWYQQALGQGPQFIFQYYEEEERQRGNFPDRFSGHQFPNYSSELNVNALLLGDSALYLCASSPNGYGYTFGSGTRLTVV.

The V and J genes are TRBV14 and TRBJ2-1; 11 positions agree with TRBD2. The germline V gene has CDR1 SGHDN and CDR2 FVKESK. The junction had 16 bases not matched to a gene; V was cut back by 0 bases and J by 9 bases. The CDR3 spans 19 residues. As DNA, the CDR3 is TGTGCCAGCAGCCAAGATACCCCGGGACTAGCGGCCCAATCGGGTGAGCAGTTCTTC. This encodes CASSQDTPGLAAQSGEQFF.

The gene calls are TRBV7-9 and TRBJ1-4; D uncertain. The CDR3 runs 16 residues. The germline V gene encodes CDR1 SEHNR and CDR2 FQNEAQ (reference sequence). The V end lost 1 base, the J end lost 0 bases, and 9 bases lay between the germline ends. CDR3 region: CASSLDLSSTNEKLFF. The CDR3 coding sequence is TGTGCCAGCAGCTTAGATTTGTCCTCAACTAATGAAAAACTGTTTTTT.